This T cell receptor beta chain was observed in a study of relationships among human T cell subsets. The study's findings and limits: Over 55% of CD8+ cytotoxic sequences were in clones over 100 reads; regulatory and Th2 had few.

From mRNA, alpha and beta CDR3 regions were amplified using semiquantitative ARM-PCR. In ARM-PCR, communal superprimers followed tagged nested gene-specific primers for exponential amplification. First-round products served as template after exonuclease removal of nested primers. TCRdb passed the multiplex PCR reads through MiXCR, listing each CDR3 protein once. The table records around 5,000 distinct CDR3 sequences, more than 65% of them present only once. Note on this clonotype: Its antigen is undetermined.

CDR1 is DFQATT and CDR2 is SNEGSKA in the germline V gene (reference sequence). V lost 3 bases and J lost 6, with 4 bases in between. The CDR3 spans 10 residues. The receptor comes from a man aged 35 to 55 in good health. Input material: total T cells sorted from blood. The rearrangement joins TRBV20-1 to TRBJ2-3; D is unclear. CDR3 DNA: TGCAGTGCTAGTCTGGATACGCAGTATTTT. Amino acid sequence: CSASLDTQYF.